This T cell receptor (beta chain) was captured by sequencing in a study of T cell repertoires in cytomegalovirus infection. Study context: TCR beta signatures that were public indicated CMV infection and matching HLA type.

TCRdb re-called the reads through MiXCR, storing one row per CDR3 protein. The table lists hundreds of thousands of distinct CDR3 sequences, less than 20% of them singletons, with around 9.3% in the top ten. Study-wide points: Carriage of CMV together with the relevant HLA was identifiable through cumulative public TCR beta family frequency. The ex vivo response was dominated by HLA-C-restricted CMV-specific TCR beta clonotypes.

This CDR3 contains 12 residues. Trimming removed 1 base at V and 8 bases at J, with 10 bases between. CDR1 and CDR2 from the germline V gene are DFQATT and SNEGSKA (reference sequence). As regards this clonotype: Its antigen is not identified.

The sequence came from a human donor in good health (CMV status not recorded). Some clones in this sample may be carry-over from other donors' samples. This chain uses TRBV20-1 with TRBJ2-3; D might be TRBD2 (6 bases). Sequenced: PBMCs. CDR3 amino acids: CSARGVAVTQYF. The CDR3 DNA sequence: TGCAGTGCTAGAGGCGTAGCGGTTACGCAGTATTTT.